These T cell receptor beta chains were read from a single sample in a study of blood T cell repertoires in COVID-19. The table came from immunoSEQ multiplex PCR; TCRdb's copy has only in-frame clones and leaves some out. The table has fewer than 450,000 clones, about 91% seen once. Sequencing was performed on peripheral blood. These receptors were collected from a woman between 45 and 60 years old with COVID-19, enrolled during active disease. CDR3s include the opening cysteine and the closing phenylalanine or tryptophan. D genes are given only for firm matches. The size entry is marked missing in some rows and otherwise reads once, few, many or a size class.

>TRBV6-5|TRBJ1-1|-|-
CASSSEGLMNTEAFF
TGTGCCAGCAGTTCCGAGGGACTGATGAACACTGAAGCTTTCTTT
>TRBV5-4|TRBJ2-7|-|TRBD1
CASSPTGGGEQYF
TGTGCCAGCAGCCCGACAGGGGGAGGAGAGCAGTACTTC
>TRBV2|TRBJ1-5|-|-
CASTLGSGLNQPQHF
TGTGCCAGCACCTTGGGATCGGGGTTGAATCAGCCCCAGCATTTT
>TRBV7-3|TRBJ2-7|once|TRBD2
CASSLQAGGFYEQYF
TGTGCCAGCAGCTTACAAGCGGGGGGCTTCTACGAGCAGTACTTC
>TRBV5-6|TRBJ1-2|once|-
CASSLWALKYGYTF
TGTGCCAGCAGCTTGTGGGCCCTGAAATATGGCTACACCTTC
>TRBV15|TRBJ1-5|-|-
CATSRDRGPGGQPQHF
TGTGCCACCAGCAGAGATCGCGGCCCGGGAGGACAGCCCCAGCATTTT
>TRBV5-5|TRBJ1-2|-|TRBD1
CASSEDGQAANYGYTF
TGTGCCAGCAGCGAGGATGGACAGGCAGCTAACTATGGCTACACCTTC
>TRBV10-3|TRBJ1-1|-|-
CAISEQKGGQTEAFF
TGTGCCATCAGTGAGCAAAAGGGGGGGCAGACTGAAGCTTTCTTT
>TRBV19|TRBJ2-3|-|-
CASSILPRGTDTQYF
TGTGCCAGTAGTATCCTACCTCGGGGCACAGATACGCAGTATTTT
>TRBV30|TRBJ1-1|-|-
CAWRVVGGTEAFF
TGTGCCTGGAGAGTGGTGGGGGGCACTGAAGCTTTCTTT
>TRBV19|TRBJ2-5|-|TRBD2
CASSLLAGLPQETQYF
TGTGCCAGTAGTCTTCTAGCGGGGTTACCTCAAGAGACCCAGTACTTC
>TRBV19|TRBJ1-2|-|TRBD1
CASSIDRVSGYGYTF
TGTGCCAGTAGTATCGACAGGGTCTCAGGCTATGGCTACACCTTC
>TRBV4-1|TRBJ1-3|-|-
CASSQDIADSGNTIYF
TGCGCCAGCAGCCAAGATATAGCAGACTCTGGAAACACCATATATTTT
>TRBV28|TRBJ1-2|-|TRBD1
CASSTRDRRNYGYTF
TGTGCCAGCAGTACGCGGGACAGACGTAACTATGGCTACACCTTC
>TRBV28|TRBJ1-6|many|-
CASSIRVYNSPLHF
TGTGCCAGCAGTATCAGGGTCTACAATTCACCCCTCCACTTT
>TRBV12-3/TRBV12-4|TRBJ2-1|-|-
CASSLGLGNEQFF
TGTGCCAGCAGTTTGGGGCTTGGGAATGAGCAGTTCTTC
>TRBV2|TRBJ2-7|-|-
CASSAPTGPTSEQYF
TGTGCCAGCAGTGCTCCGACAGGCCCCACGAGCGAGCAGTACTTC
>TRBV11-2|TRBJ2-1|-|TRBD2
CASSPSLQVGGVNEQFF
TGTGCCAGCAGCCCCTCCCTTCAGGTGGGGGGGGTCAATGAGCAGTTCTTC
>TRBV5-1|TRBJ2-1|-|TRBD2
CASSLRGGDHEQFF
TGCGCCAGCAGCTTGCGGGGGGGTGACCATGAGCAGTTCTTC
>TRBV7-2|TRBJ2-1|-|TRBD2
CASSLGPLGSGGPYNEQFF
TGTGCCAGCAGCTTAGGCCCTTTGGGGAGCGGGGGCCCCTACAATGAGCAGTTCTTC
>TRBV27|TRBJ1-2|-|TRBD1
CASRPTGVHKGYTF
TGTGCCAGCAGACCAACAGGGGTGCATAAGGGCTACACCTTC
>TRBV5-1|TRBJ2-1|-|TRBD2
CASSPSSSGGRYEQFF
TGCGCCAGCAGCCCGTCTTCTAGCGGGGGTAGGTATGAGCAGTTCTTC
>TRBV25-1|TRBJ1-6|-|TRBD1
CASSGQGTSPLHF
TGTGCCAGCAGTGGACAGGGGACTTCACCCCTCCACTTT
>TRBV7-2|TRBJ2-7|-|TRBD1
CASSSLWDSGEQYF
TGTGCCAGCAGCTCGTTATGGGACAGCGGAGAGCAGTACTTC
>TRBV29-1|TRBJ1-1|-|-
CSVGSGVEAFF
TGCAGCGTTGGGTCCGGGGTTGAAGCTTTCTTT
>TRBV18|TRBJ2-6|-|TRBD1
CASSPPGQGSSGANVLTF
TGTGCCAGCTCACCACCAGGACAGGGATCGTCTGGGGCCAACGTCCTGACTTTC
>TRBV9|TRBJ2-7|-|TRBD1
CASSVGGGGYEQYF
TGTGCCAGCAGCGTAGGAGGGGGCGGCTACGAGCAGTACTTC
>TRBV30|TRBJ1-4|-|-
CAWSVRVGDRRNEKLFF
TGTGCCTGGAGTGTAAGAGTGGGAGACAGGAGAAATGAAAAACTGTTTTTT
>TRBV6-5|TRBJ1-2|-|TRBD1
CAIPGQGSRKEGYTF
TGTGCCATCCCGGGACAGGGATCCCGTAAGGAGGGCTACACCTTC
>TRBV10-1|TRBJ2-2|-|-
CASSVSGLTGELFF
TGCGCCAGCAGTGTTTCAGGACTCACCGGGGAGCTGTTTTTT
>TRBV9|TRBJ2-7|-|TRBD1
CASSVVDRAEQYF
TGTGCCAGCAGCGTAGTGGACAGGGCCGAGCAGTACTTC
>TRBV3-1/TRBV3-2|TRBJ1-1|-|-
CASCEGRYTEAFF
TGTGCCAGCTGCGAAGGGAGGTATACTGAAGCTTTCTTT
>TRBV11-3|TRBJ2-3|-|-
CASSCFKWQGGTDTQYF
TGTGCCAGCAGCTGCTTTAAATGGCAGGGAGGAACAGATACGCAGTATTTT
>TRBV28|TRBJ1-4|once|-
CASSLTVPEGDEKLFF
TGTGCCAGCAGTTTAACGGTACCCGAAGGGGATGAAAAACTGTTTTTT
>TRBV3-1/TRBV3-2|TRBJ1-2|-|-
CASSQAYSRGSNYGYTF
TGTGCCAGCAGCCAAGCTTATTCGAGGGGGTCTAACTATGGCTACACCTTC
>TRBV6-6|TRBJ2-6|-|-
CASRPLWASGANVLTF
TGTGCCAGCAGGCCCCTCTGGGCCTCTGGGGCCAACGTCCTGACTTTC
>TRBV3-1/TRBV3-2|TRBJ1-2|-|TRBD1
CASSHLGQGNYGYTF
TGTGCCAGCAGCCACCTAGGACAGGGTAACTATGGCTACACCTTC
>TRBV7-2|TRBJ1-1|-|-
CASIPGPGNTEAFF
TGTGCCAGCATCCCCGGTCCGGGGAACACTGAAGCTTTCTTT
>TRBV7-8|TRBJ2-3|-|-
CASSPGGVGDNTDTQYF
TGTGCCAGCAGCCCCGGTGGGGTAGGGGACAACACAGATACGCAGTATTTT
>TRBV28|TRBJ1-5|-|-
CAARQAPWVPQHF
TGTGCCGCCCGGCAGGCCCCGTGGGTGCCCCAGCATTTT
>TRBV6-5|TRBJ1-2|once|TRBD1
CASSSAGTVNYGYTF
TGTGCCAGCAGTTCCGCCGGGACAGTTAACTATGGCTACACCTTC
>TRBV5-1|TRBJ2-1|-|-
CASSTRQGGFNEQFF
TGCGCCAGCAGCACCAGACAGGGAGGTTTCAATGAGCAGTTCTTC
>TRBV2|TRBJ1-4|-|-
CASRSTGTNEKLFF
TGTGCCAGCAGATCGACGGGAACTAATGAAAAACTGTTTTTT
>TRBV5-1|TRBJ2-7|-|TRBD1
CASSRDTGGVYEQYF
TGCGCCAGCAGCAGGGACACAGGGGGCGTCTACGAGCAGTACTTC
>TRBV6-5|TRBJ1-1|once|TRBD1
CASRGQTNTEAFF
TGTGCCAGCAGGGGACAGACGAACACTGAAGCTTTCTTT
>TRBV19|TRBJ2-7|-|-
CASSYRVSYEQYF
TGTGCCAGTAGTTACAGGGTGTCCTACGAGCAGTACTTC
>TRBV30|TRBJ1-2|-|-
CAWSRLRGDTYGYTF
TGTGCCTGGAGCAGACTCAGGGGTGATACCTATGGCTACACCTTC
>TRBV20-1|TRBJ2-1|-|TRBD2
CSASGTSGFHEQFF
TGCAGTGCTAGTGGGACTAGCGGGTTCCATGAGCAGTTCTTC
>TRBV3-1/TRBV3-2|TRBJ1-1|-|-
CASSPRGEGTFF
TGTGCCAGCAGCCCAAGAGGGGAGGGAACTTTCTTT
>TRBV3-1/TRBV3-2|TRBJ1-4|-|-
CASSFDTVATNEKLFF
TGTGCCAGCTCCTTCGATACGGTTGCAACTAATGAAAAACTGTTTTTT
>TRBV27|TRBJ1-1|-|-
CASSPDRRNTEAFF
TGTGCCAGCAGTCCCGACAGGCGGAACACTGAAGCTTTCTTT
>TRBV6-5|TRBJ2-7|-|TRBD2
CASGGEGESYEQYF
TGTGCCAGCGGGGGGGAAGGGGAGTCCTACGAGCAGTACTTC
>TRBV6-5|TRBJ1-3|-|-
CASRGPGWRINTIYF
TGTGCCAGCAGGGGGCCAGGGTGGCGAATAAACACCATATATTTT